Below, 32 T cell receptor beta chains from the same sample are listed, as sequenced in a study of OX40 agonist ivuxolimab in advanced cancers. This table comes from immunoSEQ multiplex PCR, and its TCRdb copy is limited to in-frame clones, with some not included. The sample lists fewer than 50,000 clones; 82% were seen once. The input for sequencing was CD4+ or CD8+ T cells sorted from blood, taken in a trial of the OX40 agonist ivuxolimab. These receptors were taken from an adult with an advanced solid tumor such as melanoma, head and neck, liver or kidney cancer.

The gene calls are TRBV30 and TRBJ1-1; D is undetermined. Trimming took 4 bases from V and 1 from J, leaving 7 bases between them. CDR3 length: 12 residues. Germline V lookup: CDR1 GTSNPN, CDR2 SVGIG (reference sequence). CDR3 region: CAWIWGNTEAFF. The CDR3 nucleotides are TGTGCCTGGATTTGGGGGAACACTGAAGCTTTCTTT.

The chain carries TRBV9 and TRBJ2-7; D might be TRBD2 (5 bases). Germline V gives CDR1 SGDLS, CDR2 YYNGEE. Trimming removed 0 bases at V and 5 bases at J, with 12 bases between. This CDR3 is built from 14 residues. The chain's CDR3 is CASSVGGSGNEQYF. The DNA of the CDR3 is TGTGCCAGCAGCGTAGGTGGGAGTGGCAACGAGCAGTACTTC.

The V call is TRBV4-1, the J call TRBJ2-5, with 11 positions matching TRBD2. Matching the DNA end better, TRBJ2-7 makes the J call doubtful. The germline CDR1 and CDR2 sequences are MGHRA and YSYEKL. The CDR3 is made up of 16 amino acids. The CDR3 region is CASSQVVAGGPYEQYF. CDR3 coding DNA: TGCGCCAGCAGCCAAGTGGTAGCGGGAGGGCCCTACGAGCAGTACTTC.

The chain combines TRBV4-1 with TRBJ2-5; D may match TRBD1 or TRBD2 (5 bases each). The V gene lost 3 bases and the J gene lost 4 bases, with 15 bases spanning the gap. The CDR3 has 15 residues. Germline lookup yields CDR1 MGHRA and CDR2 YSYEKL. CDR3 sequence: CASSHLQVGVETQYF. DNA for the CDR3: TGCGCCAGCAGCCACCTACAGGTCGGGGTAGAGACCCAGTACTTC.

CDR3 nucleotides: TGCGCCAGCAGTGACGCGTACCAGCAGTACTTC. Translating it yields CASSDAYQQYF. The chain joins TRBV10-1 to TRBJ2-7; no reliable D call. V was trimmed by 3 bases and J by 8 bases, leaving 8 bases between them. The CDR3 has 11 amino acids. CDR1 and CDR2 from the germline V gene are WNHNN and SYGVQD (reference sequence).

The genes are TRBV10-3 and TRBJ1-4, with D perhaps matching TRBD1 (5 bases). This CDR3 comprises 17 residues. The V and J ends lost 5 bases and 2 bases respectively, with 18 bases between them. The germline V gene encodes CDR1 ENHRY and CDR2 SYGVKD. For the CDR3, the DNA is TGTGCCATCAGTCGGCAGGGAAATTCTATCACTAATGAAAAACTGTTTTTT. It specifies CAISRQGNSITNEKLFF.

The J gene is TRBJ1-2, the V gene TRBV10-3; D possibly corresponds to TRBD1 (5 bases). In germline, CDR1 is ENHRY, CDR2 SYGVKD. This CDR3 contains 15 residues. The V and J ends lost 7 bases and 6 bases respectively, with 21 bases between them. The CDR3: CAITDIAGTENGYTF. Here the CDR3 DNA reads TGTGCCATCACCGATATCGCCGGGACGGAGAATGGCTACACCTTC.

The chain's CDR3 is CASSEQASEYF. The DNA for the CDR3 is TGTGCCAGCAGTGAACAGGCATCAGAGTACTTC. The V gene is TRBV2, the J gene TRBJ2-7; no clear D gene. The CDR3 loop spans 11 amino acids. CDR1 SNHLY and CDR2 FYNNEI come from the germline V gene. Between the trimmed V and J ends, which lost 2 bases and 11 bases, there was a span of 10 bases.

V is TRBV19 and J is TRBJ2-1, with 9 bases that match TRBD2. The CDR3 has 17 amino acids. Germline assignment: CDR1 LNHDA and CDR2 SQIVND (reference sequence). Losses at the gene ends were 6 bases for V and 4 bases for J; bases not matched to a gene: 13. The chain's CDR3 is CASSPQSTSGPYNEQFF. In nucleotides, the CDR3 is TGTGCCAGTAGCCCTCAGTCTACTAGCGGGCCTTACAATGAGCAGTTCTTC.

The chain links TRBV9 to TRBJ1-6, with unresolved D. V was cut by 2 bases and J by 7 bases, with 10 bases left in between. The CDR3 runs to 14 residues. Germline lookup yields CDR1 SGDLS and CDR2 YYNGEE. CDR3 in DNA: TGTGCCAGCAGCGTGCGGGTCTCCAATTCACCCCTCCACTTT. It specifies CASSVRVSNSPLHF.

The genes are TRBV19 and TRBJ1-4; D unclear. Trimming took 1 base from V and 6 from J, leaving 9 bases between them. From germline, CDR1 is LNHDA and CDR2 SQIVND (reference sequence). The CDR3 has 14 residues. The CDR3 region has the DNA TGTGCCAGTAGTATAGCGTTCCCGGATGAAAAACTGTTTTTT. Protein: CASSIAFPDEKLFF.

Here the CDR3 DNA reads TGTGCCAGCAGTTTATTTGGTTTTATTGGAAGGGGGGACAATCAGCCCCAGCATTTT. The encoded protein is CASSLFGFIGRGDNQPQHF. This chain uses TRBV28 with TRBJ1-5, with D tentatively TRBD1 (6 bases). V lost 1 base, J lost 3 bases, and 22 bases lay in between. CDR1 is MDHEN, CDR2 SYDVKM, per germline. The CDR3 sequence is 19 residues long.

This chain links TRBV19 with TRBJ1-1, with no clear D. Trimming shortened V by 4 bases and J by 1 base, and 4 bases separated the two germline ends. CDR1 and CDR2 (germline): LNHDA, SQIVND (reference sequence). This CDR3 region has 12 residues. The CDR3 region has the DNA TGTGCCAGTAGTACCCAGAACACTGAAGCTTTCTTT. Encoded protein: CASSTQNTEAFF.

With regard to this clone: A much larger clonotype is one base distant, so this may be a read error. V is TRBV10-3 and J is TRBJ2-3; D is unresolved. V lost 0 bases and J 1 base, leaving 8 bases between the germline ends. From germline, CDR1 is ENHRY and CDR2 SYGVKD. The CDR3 contains 15 residues. CDR3 residues: CAISESGRGTDTQYF. Here the CDR3 DNA reads TGTGCCATCAGTGAGTCGGGTAGGGGCACAGATACGCAGTATTTT.

The V gene is TRBV19, the J gene TRBJ1-2; TRBD1 agrees at 7 bases. V shed 4 bases and J 5 bases; nucleotides not matched to a gene: 10. From germline, CDR1 is LNHDA and CDR2 SQIVND (reference sequence). The CDR3 length is 15 residues. The CDR3 is CASSTWNRDRYGYTF. CDR3 DNA sequence: TGTGCCAGTAGTACTTGGAACCGGGACAGATATGGCTACACCTTC.

This chain links TRBV18 with TRBJ2-1, with 8 nucleotides matching TRBD1. In germline, CDR1 is KGHSH, CDR2 LQKENI. The CDR3 sequence is 16 residues long. V lost 2 bases to trimming and J lost 5 bases; unmatched junction nucleotides: 8. As DNA, the CDR3 is TGTGCCAGCTCACCAGGACAGGGCCGTGGGAACAATGAGCAGTTCTTC. Its translation is CASSPGQGRGNNEQFF. The variable domain in full, completed from reference TRBV18 and TRBJ2-1, reads NAGVMQNPRHLVRRRGQEARLRCSPMKGHSHVYWYRQLPEEGLKFMVYLQKENIIDESGMPKERFSAEFPKEGPSILRIQQVVRGDSAAYFCASSPGQGRGNNEQFFGPGTRLTVL.

The chain employs TRBV9 and TRBJ2-7; no reliable D call. Germline assignment: CDR1 SGDLS and CDR2 YYNGEE. Trimming took 4 bases from V and 2 from J, leaving 16 bases between them. CDR3 length: 15 residues. CDR3 residues: CASSPQGSGAYEQYF. DNA of the CDR3: TGTGCCAGCAGCCCGCAAGGTTCTGGGGCCTACGAGCAGTACTTC.

The rearrangement uses TRBV7-2 and TRBJ2-7; no clear D. This CDR3 is 15 amino acids long. CDR1 is SGHTA and CDR2 is FQGNSA in the germline V gene. V lost 2 bases, J lost 1 base, and 12 bases lay in between. The CDR3 region is CASSLFLRLSYEQYF. The CDR3 coding sequence is TGTGCCAGCAGCTTATTCTTGCGATTGTCCTACGAGCAGTACTTC.

The chain is built from TRBV28 and TRBJ2-1; TRBD2 matches at 10 bases. This CDR3 is 15 amino acids long. Germline CDR1 and CDR2: MDHEN and SYDVKM. V shed 5 bases and J 6 bases; nucleotides not matched to a gene: 7. The CDR3 DNA follows: TGTGCCAGCAGTCCCATAGCGGGAGGAGGCAATGAGCAGTTCTTC. Encoded protein: CASSPIAGGGNEQFF.

On this clone: One junction end does not reproduce the germline sequence, and a read error may be involved. At the DNA level, this CDR3 is encoded by other sequences in the same sample as well. The J gene is TRBJ1-2, the V gene TRBV4-3, with 7 bases aligning to TRBD1. Germline V gene lookup returns CDR1 LGHNA and CDR2 YSLEER. The CDR3 runs 16 residues. DNA for the CDR3: TGCGCTAGCAGCCAAGATGCGGCCAGGGGGATGTATGGCTACACCTTC. As protein: CASSQDAARGMYGYTF.

This clone was detected only a few times. The rearrangement joins TRBV6-5 to TRBJ2-3; 8 bases are shared with TRBD2. Germline values: CDR1 MNHEY, CDR2 SVGAGI. Trimming cost V 4 bases and J 6 bases; bases outside gene matches: 6. This CDR3 is 14 amino acids long. DNA of the CDR3: TGTGCCAGCAGTTTGGCGGGAGGTGATGATACGCAGTATTTT. Its translation is CASSLAGGDDTQYF.

The chain has TRBV6-5 and TRBJ1-2; D unresolved. This CDR3 contains 11 residues. Germline V gene sequence: CDR1 MNHEY, CDR2 SVGAGI. V was trimmed by 2 bases and J by 8 bases, leaving 6 bases between them. The CDR3 DNA follows: TGTGCCAGCAGTTACGGGGTGGGCTACACCTTC. Translation: CASSYGVGYTF.

The genes are TRBV2 and TRBJ1-2; TRBD1 might be the D (5 bases). Germline values: CDR1 SNHLY, CDR2 FYNNEI. The V end lost 2 bases, the J end lost 4 bases, and 14 bases lay between the germline ends. CDR3 length: 15 residues. CDR3 region: CASSEQGLSFYGYTF. The CDR3, as DNA: TGTGCCAGCAGTGAACAGGGATTATCCTTCTATGGCTACACCTTC.

The rearrangement joins TRBV5-6 to TRBJ1-2; D not resolved. The V gene lost 2 bases and the J gene lost 3 bases, with 8 bases spanning the gap. This CDR3 is 13 amino acids long. Germline V gives CDR1 SGHDT, CDR2 YYEEEE. CDR3 DNA: TGTGCCAGCAGCTTCCCCCTAGACTATGGCTACACCTTC. Its protein product is CASSFPLDYGYTF.

This clone was observed a handful of times. V gene TRBV27 combines with J gene TRBJ1-2, with 8 bases that match TRBD1. From germline, CDR1 is MNHEY and CDR2 SMNVEV (reference sequence). V lost 6 bases to trimming and J lost 2 bases; unmatched junction nucleotides: 8. The CDR3 covers 15 residues. CDR3 in DNA: TGTGCCAGCAGGCAATCCAGGGGGCGCAACTATGGCTACACCTTC. Its protein is CASRQSRGRNYGYTF.

This chain joins TRBV19 and TRBJ2-4; 8 positions agree with TRBD1. J gave up 6 bases and V 9 bases, and 10 bases lay outside the gene matches. CDR1 and CDR2 from the germline V gene are LNHDA and SQIVND (reference sequence). The CDR3 spans 14 residues. The CDR3 DNA reads as TGTGCCAGCAACGATCCGGGACAGGCAAACATTCAGTACTTC. This translates into CASNDPGQANIQYF.

The genes are TRBV13 and TRBJ2-1; 10 bases agree with TRBD2. The CDR3 sequence is 15 residues long. The V gene end was trimmed by 0 bases and the J gene end by 8 bases; junction bases not matched to a gene: 4. In germline, CDR1 is PRHDT, CDR2 FYEKMQ (reference sequence). CDR3: CASSLGLAGTYEQFF. CDR3 coding DNA: TGTGCCAGCAGCTTAGGACTAGCGGGAACGTATGAGCAGTTCTTC.

The V and J genes are TRBV27 and TRBJ2-5, with no clear D. V shed 5 bases and J shed 3 bases, with 10 bases lying between them. Germline lookup yields CDR1 MNHEY and CDR2 SMNVEV (reference sequence). The CDR3 sequence is 13 residues long. Written as DNA, the CDR3 is TGTGCCAGCAGTCCCTCAACGGAAGAGACCCAGTACTTC. Its protein is CASSPSTEETQYF.

The chain links TRBV5-8 to TRBJ2-5; D might be TRBD1 (5 bases). TRBJ2-7 explains the end of the DNA better; the J call may be wrong. The CDR3 runs 16 residues. CDR1 and CDR2 from the germline V gene are SGHTS and YDEGEE. The CDR3 reads CASTSVGQGPGNEQYF. The CDR3 nucleotides are TGTGCCAGCACCTCTGTCGGTCAAGGCCCAGGGAACGAGCAGTACTTC.

The chain combines TRBV5-1 with TRBJ2-1, with 14 bases matching TRBD2. The CDR3 runs to 17 residues. Germline trimming cut 4 bases from V and 12 bases from J; bases unmatched to any gene: 15. From germline, CDR1 is SGHRS and CDR2 YFSETQ. Here the CDR3 DNA reads TGCGCCAGCAGCCCGAATCCCGGGACTAGCGGGAGTACCGGGCAGTTCTTC. It is translated as CASSPNPGTSGSTGQFF. Drawing the rest from reference TRBV5-1 and TRBJ2-1, the complete variable domain is KAGVTQTPRYLIKTRGQQVTLSCSPISGHRSVSWYQQTPGQGLQFLFEYFSETQRNKGNFPGRFSGRQFSNSRSEMNVSTLELGDSALYLCASSPNPGTSGSTGQFFGPGTRLTVL.

V gene TRBV29-1 combines with J gene TRBJ2-2; possibly TRBD2 for D (5 bases). The V end lost 4 bases, the J end lost 6 bases, and 15 bases lay between the germline ends. This CDR3 spans 14 amino acids. Germline loops: CDR1 SQVTM, CDR2 ANQGSEA. The CDR3 coding sequence is TGCAGCGTTGCGGAGGCCGCTTCGTCCGGGGAGCTGTTTTTT. It is translated as CSVAEAASSGELFF.

This clone has a single count. The V gene is TRBV19, the J gene TRBJ1-2; TRBD1 aligns across 12 bases. V shed 6 bases and J 8 bases; nucleotides not matched to a gene: 7. The CDR3 has 14 amino acids. Germline assignment: CDR1 LNHDA and CDR2 SQIVND (reference sequence). The CDR3, as DNA: TGTGCCAGTAGGGGACAGGGGGCCTCCCGAGGCTACACCTTC. Encoded protein: CASRGQGASRGYTF.